This T cell receptor (beta chain) was sequenced during a study of Japanese encephalitis immunity and Zika vaccine responses (dated by TCRdb to the early 2020s). Describing the broader study: Each included participant got alum-adjuvanted ZPIV three times, at weeks 0, 4 and 28, with every dose being 5.0 ug. Eleven to twelve participants were given two doses of JEV vaccine (IXIARO) 28 days apart, two to three months before the first ZPIV dose. Approximately 12 participants received one dose of YFV vaccine (YF-VAX) before ZPIV, and roughly nine participants were flavivirus-naive. Six representative participants per pre-vaccination group were picked for TCR sequencing, using samples from week 52 and from week 0, the point after pre-vaccination but before ZPIV. TCR repertoires from a few flavivirus-naive individuals were also analyzed at weeks 2, 6 and 52 after the start of ZPIV vaccination. For stimulation, either ZIKV structural-protein peptide pools divided into flavivirus-conserved and non-conserved sets were used, or JEV or YFV peptides matching the pre-vaccination. The ZIKV peptides, 15-mers that overlapped by 11 residues, were chosen for containing NetMHCpan/NetMHCII-predicted epitopes with affinity below 50 nM. The study examined whether earlier vaccination against Japanese encephalitis virus (JEV) or yellow fever virus (YFV) influenced CD4 T cell responses to the Zika vaccine.

This clonotype counts as hyperexpanded (1% or more). Base qualities were left out, and no much larger clone turns up one base away. Preparation of the library involved 5' RACE. Before sequencing, the TCRbeta libraries were pooled in proportion to the number of cells sorted for each library. Total RNA was extracted from the sorted cells with RNAzol RT, and cDNA was synthesized using an oligo(dT) primer and a template-switching oligo. The TCRbeta V-CDR3-J region was amplified by PCR between a SMARTer oligo primer and a TCRbeta constant-region primer using Kapa HiFi. Illumina adaptors and sample-specific index barcodes were added in a second PCR, followed by HighPrep bead cleanup and Bioanalyzer confirmation of a band of roughly 650 bp. Libraries were sequenced on an Illumina MiSeq with 2x151 bp paired-end reads. The study's own analysis went as follows. Reads were demultiplexed with an in-house Java program, and MiXCR assigned TCRbeta annotations and counted clonotypes. Repertoire overlap was assessed with Morisita-Horn indices from the R package vegan, and UPGMA clustering and Circos plots of recurring clonotypes were generated. Shannon diversity and richness were normalized to the highest possible value given the input cell numbers, yielding values from 0 to 1. CDR3beta sequences were aligned with MUSCLE, distances computed with SeqinR, and multidimensional scaling plotted in R. TCRdb trimmed the raw reads at Q25, called clones with MiXCR and kept productive beta chains. Each CDR3 protein appears once, grouped with its most common genes and DNA. TCRdb's processing, not the authors', yielded these V and J calls. This sample is represented by over a hundred distinct CDR3 sequences; 33% of them were singletons. The leading ten clones occupy around 84% of the sample.

What the study reported, not specific to this receptor: After ZPIV, repertoire richness of CD4 T cells responding to conserved ZIKV epitopes significantly decreased in JEV-pre-vaccinated donors. Sample size limitations prevented peptide-pool deconvolution, so the individual peptides driving cross-reactive responses were not identified. CD8 T cell responses to ZIKV peptide pools were of very low magnitude and seen in only a few individuals. JEV-pre-vaccinated donors showed higher repertoire similarity across time-points and stimulations than YFV-pre-vaccinated donors, indicating more clonotypes common to ZIKV and JEV stimulation. Samples were clustered by participant, with no similarity observed between individuals, suggesting that no public TCRs were detected. Only a subset of trial participants with three doses and adequate samples was analyzed, not the entire vaccinated cohort.

After labeling with CellTrace CFSE, PBMCs were cultured for less than 7 days in RPMI containing approximately 7.8% human serum along with peptide pools, each at about 1 ug/mL. On a BD FACSAria, proliferating CD4 T cells were sorted without fixation as live CD56-CD19-CD16-CD3+CD4+ CFSE-low cells. The enrolled adults were healthy and tested seronegative for ZIKV, JEV, YFV, DENV and WNV on microneutralization screening. Samples came from a phase 1, double-blinded, randomized, placebo-controlled trial of an alum-adjuvanted Zika purified-inactivated virus (ZPIV) vaccine. Peripheral blood mononuclear cells were isolated using a standard procedure and kept frozen in liquid nitrogen until needed. Sequenced here: antigen-activated CD4+ T cells from blood, cultured, sampled during a Zika inactivated vaccine study. The TCR was taken from an adult woman who received an inactivated Zika virus vaccine.

The CDR3 has the sequence CAILSGGSKAFF. The bases are TGTGCCATCTTATCAGGAGGATCGAAAGCTTTCTTT. The rearranged chain carries TRBV28 and TRBJ1-1; the D gene cannot be resolved reliably. The germline V gene supplies CDR1 MDHEN and CDR2 SYDVKM. The germline ends are 18 bases apart after V is trimmed by 10 bases and J by 9 bases. The CDR3 runs 12 residues from the cysteine to the phenylalanine. The read is trimmed to its CDR3 DNA, 36 bases read in frame from base 1.